Given below is one TCR beta chain in context. Its antigen is unknown. The data were produced by immunoSEQ multiplex PCR, yet TCRdb's version contains in-frame clones alone and is incomplete. The sample comprises 95,000 to 100,000 clones, 85% to 90% of which are singletons, and roughly 15% rests with the top ten. The data originate from a study of T cell responses to AZD1222 COVID-19 vaccine. Study results and limitations: No day 14 peak samples; only post-peak repertoires were characterized. Following two doses of AZD1222, Spike-specific TCR breadth and depth rose.

V was clipped by 3 bases and J by 3 bases, with 12 bases between them. Germline CDR1 is MDHEN and CDR2 is SYDVKM. The CDR3 totals 15 residues. The sequence was obtained from an adult who received the AZD1222 COVID-19 vaccine. The chain carries TRBV28 and TRBJ1-5; D is undetermined. This specimen was peripheral blood, taken 28 days after the second AZD1222 dose. The CDR3 DNA sequence: TGTGCCAGCAGTTTGTGGCAGGCCGTCAATCAGCCCCAGCATTTT. Its translation is CASSLWQAVNQPQHF.